The 16 T cell receptor beta chains presented below share a single source sample, sequenced in a study of chemoradiotherapy in HPV16-positive cancers. TCRdb's copy holds only in-frame clones and misses some; the assay was immunoSEQ multiplex PCR. The data contain around 5,000 clones, 85% to 90% of them seen just once; the ten biggest clones take up approximately 2.4%. The starting material was tumor tissue, obtained from a patient who underwent chemoradiotherapy. These receptors came from a human donor with HPV-associated anogenital cancer.

This clone was counted a single time. A junction end diverges from the germline sequence, so it may reflect a read error. V gene TRBV19 combines with J gene TRBJ2-2, with D maybe TRBD1 (6 bases). Per germline, CDR1 LNHDA and CDR2 SQIVND (reference sequence). This CDR3 comprises 13 residues. CDR3 in amino acids: CAGSGNRAGELFF. The CDR3 DNA sequence: TGTGCCGGTAGTGGGAACAGGGCCGGGGAGCTGTTTTTT.

This chain connects TRBV10-3 to TRBJ1-1, with unresolved D. The ends were cut back, 1 base at V and 11 bases at J, with 11 bases in the middle. This CDR3 region has 12 residues. The germline V gene encodes CDR1 ENHRY and CDR2 SYGVKD. The chain's CDR3 is CAISEYPGLAFF. The CDR3 DNA reads TGTGCCATCAGTGAGTACCCTGGGCTGGCTTTCTTT.

The chain employs TRBV5-6 and TRBJ2-1; D is undetermined. Germline CDR1 is SGHDT and CDR2 is YYEEEE. The CDR3 runs to 14 residues. Trimming removed 0 bases at V and 0 bases at J, with 4 bases between. This CDR3 is CASSLGDSYNEQFF. The CDR3 nucleotides are TGTGCCAGCAGCTTGGGGGACTCCTACAATGAGCAGTTCTTC.

V is TRBV7-2 and J is TRBJ2-3, with D possibly TRBD2 on 6 matching bases. CDR3 length: 17 amino acids. Germline V gives CDR1 SGHTA, CDR2 FQGNSA. Trimming stripped 5 bases from V and 3 bases from J, with 21 bases between. The CDR3 sequence is CASSKTLLGGVTDTQYF. CDR3 DNA: TGTGCCAGCAGCAAAACCCTCCTCGGGGGAGTGACAGATACGCAGTATTTT.

CDR3 nucleotide sequence: TGTGCCAGCAGCTCTGTGGTCGTCCCCTACAATGAGCAGTTCTTC. It yields the protein CASSSVVVPYNEQFF. The V gene is TRBV7-3, the J gene TRBJ2-1; D is unresolved. V lost 4 bases and J 2 bases, leaving 12 bases between the germline ends. Germline V gene data show CDR1 as SGHTA and CDR2 as FQGTGA. The CDR3 contains 15 residues.

The chain is built from TRBV14 and TRBJ2-3, with a weak D call TRBD2 (6 bases). Germline V gives CDR1 SGHDN, CDR2 FVKESK. V gave up 4 bases and J gave up 0 bases, with 8 bases separating them. The CDR3 totals 14 residues. The CDR3 loop reads CASSLGLSTDTQYF. CDR3 coding DNA: TGTGCCAGCAGCCTCGGACTAAGCACAGATACGCAGTATTTT.

V gene TRBV6-6 combines with J gene TRBJ2-2; TRBD2 matches 10 bases. Germline CDR1 reads MNHNY; CDR2 reads SVGAGI (reference sequence). Trimming took 6 bases from V and 1 from J; bases not matched to a gene: 2. The CDR3 is made up of 15 amino acids. The DNA for the CDR3 is TGTGCCAGCAGCCAGCGGGGGGGGAACACCGGGGAGCTGTTTTTT. Its protein is CASSQRGGNTGELFF.

The J gene is TRBJ1-4, the V gene TRBV11-2; tentative D call: TRBD1 (6 bases). The CDR3 contains 15 residues. Trimming stripped 5 bases from V and 6 bases from J, with 16 bases between. Germline V gives CDR1 SGHAT, CDR2 FQNNGV. The CDR3 loop is CASSLAGARDEKLFF. CDR3 DNA sequence: TGTGCCAGCAGCCTTGCAGGGGCCAGGGATGAAAAACTGTTTTTT.

CDR3 in amino acids: CASSSRGTTQETQYF. The CDR3 DNA reads TGCGCCAGCAGCTCCCGGGGGACTACACAAGAGACCCAGTACTTC. This chain links TRBV5-1 with TRBJ2-5; 7 bases match TRBD2. CDR1 SGHRS and CDR2 YFSETQ come from the germline V gene. The CDR3 consists of 15 residues. Trimming removed 3 bases from V and 2 bases from J; junction bases left unmatched: 7.

V gene TRBV2 combines with J gene TRBJ1-1; D not certain. The CDR3 runs 12 residues. Germline CDR1 and CDR2: SNHLY and FYNNEI. V lost 3 bases and J lost 3, with 5 bases in between. CDR3 DNA sequence: TGTGCCAGCAGTGACGTCTACACTGAAGCTTTCTTT. Its protein is CASSDVYTEAFF.

The chain combines TRBV7-9 with TRBJ1-2; D is unclear. The CDR3 length is 11 residues. Between the trimmed V and J ends, which lost 0 bases and 11 bases, there was a span of 7 bases. Germline assignment: CDR1 SEHNR and CDR2 FQNEAQ (reference sequence). The CDR3: CASSLAYTYTF. CDR3 DNA sequence: TGTGCCAGCAGCTTAGCGTATACATACACCTTC.

The genes are TRBV5-1 and TRBJ2-7, with D tentatively TRBD1 (5 bases). The length of the CDR3 is 17 residues. From germline, CDR1 is SGHRS and CDR2 YFSETQ. V lost 0 bases to trimming and J lost 0 bases, with 16 bases between them. CDR3: CASSLALDSASSYEQYF. The CDR3 DNA reads as TGCGCCAGCAGCTTGGCCCTCGACAGTGCTAGCTCCTACGAGCAGTACTTC.

The rearrangement joins TRBV30 to TRBJ2-3; D possibly matches TRBD1 or TRBD2 (6 bases each). V shed 2 bases and J shed 0 bases, with 15 bases lying between them. The CDR3 runs to 16 residues. Looked up from germline, CDR1 is GTSNPN and CDR2 is SVGIG (reference sequence). CDR3 DNA: TGTGCCTGGAGTCGGGGGCCTAGCCGGAGCACAGATACGCAGTATTTT. The encoded protein is CAWSRGPSRSTDTQYF.

The chain recombines TRBV19 with TRBJ1-2; D might be TRBD1 (5 bases). Germline V lookup: CDR1 LNHDA, CDR2 SQIVND (reference sequence). CDR3 size: 13 residues. Trimming took 0 bases from V and 8 from J, leaving 10 bases between them. CDR3 bases: TGTGCCAGTAGTATAGATAGGGACCGCGGCTACACCTTC. Encoded protein: CASSIDRDRGYTF.

The chain has TRBV21-1 and TRBJ2-7; TRBD2, as called in the table, went unchecked against the DNA. TRBV21-1 is recorded as a pseudogene. The CDR3 is 13 residues long. The CDR3 loop reads CASSKDYASEQYV. CDR3 nucleotides: TGTGCCAGCAGCAAAGATTACGCGAGCGAGCAGTACGTC.

The V and J genes are TRBV5-7 and TRBJ1-1, with unresolved D. TRBV5-7 is assigned to the ORF class and has an uncertain function. The germline V and J ends were trimmed by 4 bases and 1 base, with 14 bases remaining between them. The CDR3 totals 15 residues. The CDR3: CASSPNPTGNTEAFF. The DNA for the CDR3 is TGTGCCAGCAGCCCGAATCCTACGGGGAACACTGAAGCTTTCTTT.